This entry features one T cell receptor (beta chain) sequence. Its target antigen remains unknown. The input lacks base qualities; no much larger clone sits a single base away. Each collaborating institution followed its own protocols to collect whole blood in K2EDTA tubes. For TCRbeta analysis, collaborators shipped samples as frozen whole blood, isolated PBMCs, or DNA extracted from either of those sample types. This specimen belongs to a study of blood T cell repertoires in COVID-19 (dated by TCRdb to the early 2020s). At the level of the whole study: Samples covering the acute and convalescent phases of COVID-19 were provided by collaborators in the United States, Italy and Spain. The prospective study material was composed of cDNA or gDNA derived from T cells, B-cell-depleted T cells, or PBMCs. Subjects who had been exposed to COVID-19, were actively infected with it, or had recovered from it provided the deeply sampled blood TCRbeta repertoires that made up the dataset. The repertoires were made available in a free public database intended to serve as a resource for research on the immune response to SARS-CoV-2. The samples were drawn from two sources: the first 160 participants of the ongoing ImmuneRACE study, and over 950 subjects contributed by 6 global collaborators. Nearly every sample came with metadata listing a de-identified subject ID, COVID-19 status, age in years and sex. Where HLA class I and class II types were available, the types were taken from metadata supplied by the sample provider, not from assay-based typing.

The CDR3 numbers 16 residues from cysteine through phenylalanine. Just the 48-base CDR3 DNA is kept, in frame starting at base 1. CDR1 SGHTA and CDR2 FQGNSA were looked up in the germline V gene. At the junction V is shortened by 2 bases and J by 2 bases; bases outside the gene matches: 5. Overall results and qualifications from the work: The quantity of clinical and demographic metadata differed by source and by participant and was supplied without curation.

TCRbeta CDR3 regions were amplified from genomic DNA by means of the immunoSEQ Assay, a bias-controlled multiplex PCR. On the authors' methods: Nucleated cell counts per sample were estimated from amplification of reference gene primers within the assay. To quantify the absolute abundance of each unique TCRbeta CDR3 rearrangement, sequence reads were collapsed and filtered. For each sample, productive Simpson clonality was calculated as the square root of Simpson's diversity index across productive rearrangements. TCRdb's version of the immuneACCESS table is confined to in-frame rearrangements and falls short of the full clone set. An unresolved V gene accounts for under half of the shortfall where checked; the remainder is of unknown origin. V and J calls and clone size follow that table, whereas D and trimming were derived from the DNA. Present in this sample are nearly 250,000 clones, 70% to 85% of which were seen just once. Under 2% of the sample lies in the top ten.

The chain uses TRBV7-2 and TRBJ2-5; a stretch of 10 junction bases matches TRBD2. The TCR originated in a woman older than 75 with acute or convalescent COVID-19. The sample consisted of peripheral blood. The encoded CDR3 is CASSLKGTSVQETQYF. The DNA sequence follows: TGTGCCAGCAGCTTAAAAGGGACTAGCGTTCAAGAGACCCAGTACTTC.